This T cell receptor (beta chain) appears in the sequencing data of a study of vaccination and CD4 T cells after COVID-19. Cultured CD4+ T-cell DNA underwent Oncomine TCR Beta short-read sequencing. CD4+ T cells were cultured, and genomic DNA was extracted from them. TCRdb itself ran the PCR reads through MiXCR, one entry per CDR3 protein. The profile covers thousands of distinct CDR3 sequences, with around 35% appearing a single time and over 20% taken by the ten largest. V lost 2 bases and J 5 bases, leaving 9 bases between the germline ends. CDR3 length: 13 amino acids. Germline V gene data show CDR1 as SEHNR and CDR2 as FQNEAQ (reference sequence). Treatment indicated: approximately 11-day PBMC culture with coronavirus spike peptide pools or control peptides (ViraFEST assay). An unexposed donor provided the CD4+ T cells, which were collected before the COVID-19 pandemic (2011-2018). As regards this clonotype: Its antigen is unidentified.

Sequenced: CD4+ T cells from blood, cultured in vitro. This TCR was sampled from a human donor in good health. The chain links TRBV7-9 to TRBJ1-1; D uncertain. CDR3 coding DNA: TGTGCCAGCAGCTTAATGTCGGGGACTGAAGCTTTCTTT. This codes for CASSLMSGTEAFF.